This T cell receptor (beta chain) was documented in a study of CD8 T cells in ankylosing spondylitis. Quantitative 5'-RACE with molecular barcodes generated TCR beta libraries. TCRdb re-derived calls from the 5' RACE reads in MiXCR, one entry per CDR3 protein. The sample lists a few hundred thousand distinct CDR3 sequences, under 12% occurring once. Germline CDR1 and CDR2: SGDLS and YYNGEE. Unmatched junction bases numbered 12, after V lost 6 bases and J lost 4 bases. CDR3 size: 16 residues. Notes on the study in general: Blood from ankylosing spondylitis patients appeared to carry a characteristic roughly 8-variant TCR beta motif.

This clonotype came up a few times. The antigen remains unidentified. Sequenced sample: blood, either unsorted or a sorted T cell fraction (not recorded which). The chain employs TRBV9 and TRBJ2-1, with TRBD2 identical over 8 bases. The sequence was collected from a male donor with ankylosing spondylitis or in good health (not recorded which). CDR3 sequence reads: CASTTGGSGAYNEQFF. Written as DNA, the CDR3 is TGTGCCAGCACCACAGGAGGTAGCGGGGCTTACAATGAGCAGTTCTTC.